These T cell receptor beta chains were read from a single sample in a study of T cells in Graves' hyperthyroidism and ophthalmopathy. Each CDR3 protein gets one entry after TCRdb re-called the multiplex PCR reads with MiXCR. This table has around 600,000 distinct CDR3 sequences, about 14% appearing once. The sequencing sample was made of blood. The receptors originated from a woman aged 50 to 60 with Graves' ophthalmopathy. The CDR3 runs from the conserved cysteine through the conserved F or W. Each record gives: V gene, J gene, D gene, CDR3 protein. D genes are given only for firm matches.

V: TRBV29-1
J: TRBJ2-1
D: TRBD2
CDR3: CSVLDTSGYNEQFF

V: TRBV24-1
J: TRBJ2-7
D: TRBD1
CDR3: CAPCRDRPYEQYF

V: TRBV4-3
J: TRBJ1-4
D: .
CDR3: CASSQEFRVGNEKLFF

V: TRBV4-3
J: TRBJ2-7
D: TRBD1
CDR3: CASSQETGWYEQYF

V: TRBV5-1
J: TRBJ2-3
D: .
CDR3: CASSFQARDTITDTQYF

V: TRBV10-3
J: TRBJ2-1
D: TRBD2
CDR3: CAISVSGSNEQFF

V: TRBV12-3/TRBV12-4
J: TRBJ1-6
D: .
CDR3: CASSQGAMGSPLHF

V: TRBV10-3
J: TRBJ2-5
D: .
CDR3: CAIAVAEETQYF

V: TRBV5-1
J: TRBJ1-3
D: .
CDR3: CASSQSGGFGNTIYF

V: TRBV7-3
J: TRBJ2-1
D: TRBD2
CDR3: CASSRQGTSAYNEQFF